What follows are 7 T cell receptor beta chains derived from one specimen sequenced in a study of control samples from healthy donors and cancer patients. Sequenced by immunoSEQ multiplex PCR; TCRdb stores in-frame clones only, minus some. The data hold roughly 84,000 clones, with over 75% observed a single time. Sample: blood. These receptors were collected from a man aged 45 to 65 in good health.

V usage is TRBV4-1 and J usage is TRBJ2-7; a possible D gene is TRBD1 (5 bases). This CDR3 spans 15 amino acids. The V gene's germline CDR1 is MGHRA and CDR2 YSYEKL. Trimming stripped 2 bases from V and 2 bases from J, with 13 bases between. The DNA of the CDR3 is TGCGCCAGCAGCCAACTAGAAGGGGCACCCTACGAGCAGTACTTC. This translates into CASSQLEGAPYEQYF.

The chain is built from TRBV30 and TRBJ1-2; tentatively, D is TRBD1 (6 bases). The ends were cut back, 1 base at V and 4 bases at J, with 10 bases in the middle. CDR3 length equals 13 residues. Germline V gene data show CDR1 as GTSNPN and CDR2 as SVGIG (reference sequence). CDR3 in DNA: TGTGCCTGGAGTGCCGACAGGACCTATGGCTACACCTTC. Translated, it gives CAWSADRTYGYTF.

The chain joins TRBV5-4 to TRBJ2-7; no clear D. Germline lookup yields CDR1 SGHNT and CDR2 YYREEE (reference sequence). The V end was cut by 6 bases, the J end by 2 bases, with 15 bases between. The CDR3 is made up of 14 amino acids. Here the CDR3 reads CASTPSPGPYEQYF. For the CDR3, the DNA is TGTGCCAGCACCCCGTCCCCGGGCCCCTACGAGCAGTACTTC. The full variable domain, in which reference TRBV5-4 and TRBJ2-7 provide the parts outside the CDR3, is ETGVTQSPTHLIKTRGQQVTLRCSSQSGHNTVSWYQQALGQGPQFIFQYYREEENGRGNFPPRFSGLQFPNYSSELNVNALELDDSALYLCASTPSPGPYEQYFGPGTRLTVT.

This chain joins TRBV11-2 and TRBJ2-1; the D gene is possibly TRBD2 (6 bases). The CDR3 has 15 residues. Trimming shortened V by 5 bases and J by 8 bases, and 19 bases separated the two germline ends. Germline V gene data show CDR1 as SGHAT and CDR2 as FQNNGV. For the CDR3, the DNA is TGTGCCAGCAGCACCGGTATTAGCGGTTATGATGAGCAGTTCTTC. Its translation is CASSTGISGYDEQFF.

The chain has TRBV5-5 and TRBJ2-3; D is possibly TRBD2 (5 bases). This CDR3 has 16 amino acids. Germline CDR1 reads SGHKS; CDR2 reads YYEKEE (reference sequence). V was trimmed by 4 bases and J by 5 bases, leaving 20 bases between them. The CDR3 DNA follows: TGTGCCAGCAGCAGCGGCGGGTCGGGGTTAAGAGATACGCAGTATTTT. Protein sequence: CASSSGGSGLRDTQYF.

The chain uses TRBV7-2 and TRBJ2-3, with D perhaps TRBD1 (6 bases). The ends were cut back, 2 bases at V and 5 bases at J, with 14 bases in the middle. The CDR3 loop spans 15 amino acids. Germline V gene data show CDR1 as SGHTA and CDR2 as FQGNSA. The CDR3 loop reads CASSLLGRGIDTQYF. The CDR3 nucleotides are TGTGCCAGCAGCTTACTTGGAAGGGGGATAGATACGCAGTATTTT.

The chain couples TRBV11-3 to TRBJ2-2; D may be TRBD1 or TRBD2 (5 bases each). V lost 4 bases to trimming and J lost 5 bases, with 20 bases between them. This CDR3 contains 17 residues. Germline-derived CDR1 and CDR2 are SGHNT and YENEEA. The chain's CDR3 is CASSSHSGTVGTGELFF. In DNA form, the CDR3 reads TGTGCCAGCAGCTCTCACTCCGGGACGGTGGGAACCGGGGAGCTGTTTTTT.